A selection of T cell receptor beta chains follows, all from one sample in a study of cytomegalovirus exposure and HLA in healthy donors. The assay was immunoSEQ multiplex PCR, and TCRdb's table has in-frame clones only and misses some. Of about 89,000 clones listed, around four fifths were seen once; the top ten hold 10%. The material sequenced was PBMCs. The source of these receptors is a man aged 25-45 years in good health and CMV-seropositive. Both conserved end residues are part of each CDR3. Fields, in order: J gene, D gene, clone size, V gene, CDR3 DNA, CDR3 protein. The D gene is left open where the match is weak. The listing skips clone size in some rows; elsewhere it reads once, few, many or a size class.

>TRBJ1-2|NA|NA|TRBV6-6
TGTGCCAGCAGTTACGGGCAGGCCCACGATGGTGGGGGCTACACCTTC
CASSYGQAHDGGGYTF
>TRBJ2-2|TRBD2|NA|TRBV28
TGTGCCAGCAGCCCACCGGGACTAGCGCCCGGGGAGCTGTTTTTT
CASSPPGLAPGELFF
>TRBJ2-3|NA|NA|TRBV7-2
TGTGCCAGCAGCTTATCGACACACACAGATACGCAGTATTTT
CASSLSTHTDTQYF
>TRBJ2-5|NA|NA|TRBV7-2
TGTGCCAGCAGCCGCCCTACGGGGTTGGAGACCCAGTACTTC
CASSRPTGLETQYF
>TRBJ1-4|NA|few|TRBV4-3
TGCGCCAGCAGCCAAGAAACAGGCCCTGAAAAACTGTTTTTT
CASSQETGPEKLFF
>TRBJ1-2|NA|NA|TRBV4-2
TGTGCCAGCAGCCAAACGGGACATCCTAACTATGGCTACACCTTC
CASSQTGHPNYGYTF
>TRBJ2-2|TRBD1|NA|TRBV6-4
TGTGCCAGCAGTGACAGGGGGCGGAACACCGGGGAGCTGTTTTTT
CASSDRGRNTGELFF
>TRBJ2-7|TRBD1|NA|TRBV5-6
TGTGCCAGCAGCCCAGAGTGGACAGGCTCCTACGAGCAGTACTTC
CASSPEWTGSYEQYF
>TRBJ2-2|TRBD2|NA|TRBV9
TGTGCCAGCACCCGTTCCGGGGGGTTCGACACCGGGGAGCTGTTTTTT
CASTRSGGFDTGELFF
>TRBJ1-4|NA|NA|TRBV7-9
TGTGCCAGCAGCCCCAGAGCCGGGACAACTAATGAAAAACTGTTTTTT
CASSPRAGTTNEKLFF
>TRBJ1-4|NA|few|TRBV27
TGTGCCAGCAGCTTCTCGGGGGTTGAAAAACTGTTTTTT
CASSFSGVEKLFF
>TRBJ2-7|TRBD1|NA|TRBV10-3
TGTGCCATCAGCCAGGACAGGGCACGCGAGCAGTACTTC
CAISQDRAREQYF
>TRBJ1-5|NA|NA|TRBV28
TGTGCCAGCAGTTTTGAGGGTGGAAGCAATCAGCCCCAGCATTTT
CASSFEGGSNQPQHF
>TRBJ1-5|NA|NA|TRBV7-8
TGTGCCAGCAGCCCCTACAGGGTGCCCATCAATCAGCCCCAGCATTTT
CASSPYRVPINQPQHF
>TRBJ2-5|NA|NA|TRBV11-2
TGTGCCAGCAGCCCCAGGGAACAAGAGACCCAGTACTTC
CASSPREQETQYF
>TRBJ2-3|NA|NA|TRBV27
TGTGCCAGCAGTTTAAGGTTAACGGGGACGGCGGGATACACAGATACGCAGTATTTT
CASSLRLTGTAGYTDTQYF
>TRBJ2-3|TRBD2|few|TRBV6-4
TGTGCCAGCAGTGACTCGTCCGGGGGGGGCACAGATACGCAGTATTTT
CASSDSSGGGTDTQYF
>TRBJ2-5|TRBD2|NA|TRBV2
TGTGCCAGCAGTGAAACGACTAGCGGGGGGGCATTGGAGCGCGCGCTGAGGGAGACCCAGTACTTC
CASSETTSGGALERALRETQYF
>TRBJ2-7|NA|few|TRBV6-5
TGTGCCAGCAGTGCCTACAGCCTAATAACCTACGAGCAGTACTTC
CASSAYSLITYEQYF
>TRBJ2-7|TRBD1|few|TRBV5-1
TGCGCCAGCAGCGGTGGACAGGGTTTGGCTACGGAGCAGTACTTC
CASSGGQGLATEQYF
>TRBJ2-3|NA|NA|TRBV2
TGTGCCAGCAGTGAACTAACCGCTAGCACAGATACGCAGTATTTT
CASSELTASTDTQYF
>TRBJ1-2|NA|NA|TRBV9
TGTGCCAGCAGCGTAGGGGGGGGCCTGAACTATGGCTACACCTTC
CASSVGGGLNYGYTF
>TRBJ2-1|TRBD2|NA|TRBV4-3
TGCGCCAGCAGCGTCCATTTAGCGGGGGGTTACAATGAGCAGTTCTTC
CASSVHLAGGYNEQFF
>TRBJ2-7|TRBD1|NA|TRBV4-2
TGTGCCAGCAGCCAAGATATGGGACAGGGGATTTACGAGCAGTACTTC
CASSQDMGQGIYEQYF
>TRBJ2-3|TRBD2|NA|TRBV2
TGTGCCAGCAGTGAATTGGCGGGGGGTATCACAGATACGCAGTATTTT
CASSELAGGITDTQYF
>TRBJ1-2|TRBD1|once|TRBV5-4
TGTGCCAGCAGCCCGGACAGGTCTAACTATGGCTACACCTTC
CASSPDRSNYGYTF
>TRBJ1-2|NA|NA|TRBV4-3
TGCGCCAGCAGCCCTGGGGGGAGCTATGGCTATACCTTC
CASSPGGSYGYTF
>TRBJ2-7|TRBD1|NA|TRBV6-5
TGTGCCAGCGACAAGACAGGGGGATTAGGGTACGAGCAGTACTTC
CASDKTGGLGYEQYF
>TRBJ1-6|TRBD1|NA|TRBV5-1
TGCGCCAGCAGCCCCGCCTCCGGGACAGGGGTTCAGGGTTCACCCCTCCACTTT
CASSPASGTGVQGSPLHF
>TRBJ1-4|NA|NA|TRBV5-6
TGTGCCAGCAGCCTAACAGGGACAACTAATGAAAAACTGTTTTTT
CASSLTGTTNEKLFF
>TRBJ2-1|TRBD2|once|TRBV5-1
TGCGCCAGCAGCCGAGATAGACTAGCGGGGGGGCTCGCGATCTTC
CASSRDRLAGGLAIF
>TRBJ1-1|TRBD1|NA|TRBV6-6
TGTGCCAGCAGTTCCTCTCGACAGGGTCCCACTGAAGCTTTCTTT
CASSSSRQGPTEAFF
>TRBJ2-3|TRBD2|NA|TRBV5-4
TGTGCCAGCAGGCTAGCGGGGGGGAGAACGGATACGCAGTATTTT
CASRLAGGRTDTQYF
>TRBJ2-3|TRBD2|NA|TRBV7-8
TGTGCCAGCAGCTTAGGACTAGCGTTGGTCGGCCCAGATACACAGTATTTT
CASSLGLALVGPDTQYF
>TRBJ2-5|TRBD2|few|TRBV11-2
TGTGCCAGCAGCTTAGAGAGTGGACTAGCGGGGGGGCACGGGGAGACCCAGTACTTC
CASSLESGLAGGHGETQYF
>TRBJ2-3|TRBD2|NA|TRBV6-1
TGTGCCAGCGTCCCAGCGGGGGGGCTTGCGCAGTATTTT
CASVPAGGLAQYF